The present TCR beta chain was sequenced within a study of cytomegalovirus exposure and HLA in healthy donors. Broader study findings: A later analysis linked about 17,000 TCR beta sequences to HLA alleles at 0.05 false discovery rate. According to a later analysis, most TCR beta chains associated with CMV appeared HLA-restricted. In a later analysis, TCR beta V- and J-gene trimming was associated with a missense DCLRE1C variant. The study had only CMV serostatus as immune exposure information.

The CDR3 contains 15 residues. Germline lookup yields CDR1 MNHEY and CDR2 SVGAGI. Unmatched junction bases numbered 13, after V lost 7 bases and J lost 6 bases. The PCR had 60 Vbeta and 13 Jbeta primers. Libraries were prepared by immunoSEQ multiplex PCR; TCRdb keeps only in-frame clonotypes and omits some of them. The sample holds over 200,000 clones, around 80% seen once. About this clone: Its antigen is as yet unknown.

V and J are TRBV6-5 and TRBJ1-2; 8 bases align to TRBD1. The sequence derives from a woman aged 60 to 75 in good health and CMV-seropositive. Sequencing was carried out using PBMCs. CDR3 bases: TGTGCCAGCACCGTTACTCCGGACAGGGTACATGGCTACACCTTC. Amino acid sequence: CASTVTPDRVHGYTF.